Listed below are T cell receptor beta chains from one sample, sequenced in a study of T cell responses to AZD1222 COVID-19 vaccine. Here immunoSEQ multiplex PCR was the method, and the copy in TCRdb shows in-frame clones only, minus some. Of some 150,000 clones detected, more than 85% appear once; the ten largest clones hold about 3.7%. The sequences come from peripheral blood, collected 28 days after the second AZD1222 dose. Source of these receptors: an adult who received the AZD1222 COVID-19 vaccine. Both conserved end residues are part of each CDR3. Each record gives: CDR3 protein, CDR3 DNA, clone size, D gene, J gene, V gene. A D gene is named only where the DNA matches it firmly. Expanded clones are given a class, and other clones once, few, many or no size at all.

CASSLGTAGYSQETQYF	TGTGCCAGCAGCTTGGGTACGGCGGGATATTCCCAAGAGACCCAGTACTTC	.	.	TRBJ2-5	TRBV5-4
CASSQDSRRQAFF	TGTGCCAGCAGCCAAGATAGCCGGAGGCAAGCTTTCTTT	once	.	TRBJ1-1	TRBV14
CASSRGGLAGGLYYNEQFF	TGTGCCAGCAGCCGCGGGGGACTAGCGGGAGGTTTGTACTACAATGAGCAGTTCTTC	.	TRBD2	TRBJ2-1	TRBV5-6
CAVRDGRLTTDTQYF	TGTGCCGTCCGGGACGGAAGACTAACCACAGATACGCAGTATTTT	.	.	TRBJ2-3	TRBV19
CASSWAFSNQPQHF	TGTGCCAGCAGTTGGGCCTTTAGCAATCAGCCCCAGCATTTT	.	.	TRBJ1-5	TRBV6-6
CASSQRGMNTEAFF	TGTGCCAGCAGCCAAAGGGGGATGAACACTGAAGCTTTCTTT	few	.	TRBJ1-1	TRBV4-2
CASSIPQVEQFF	TGTGCCAGCAGTATACCCCAGGTTGAGCAGTTCTTC	.	.	TRBJ2-1	TRBV28
CATRPGHRSGGYTF	TGTGCCACCAGACCGGGCCATCGGTCGGGGGGCTACACCTTC	once	.	TRBJ1-2	TRBV24-1
CASGTQYGTEAFF	TGTGCCAGCGGGACCCAGTATGGGACTGAAGCTTTCTTT	once	.	TRBJ1-1	TRBV9
CASARADDNNEQFF	TGTGCCAGCGCGCGGGCGGACGACAACAATGAGCAGTTCTTC	.	.	TRBJ2-1	TRBV6-4
CASSRELVSDEQFF	TGTGCCAGCTCACGGGAACTAGTTAGTGATGAGCAGTTCTTC	.	.	TRBJ2-1	TRBV18
CASSMDRGLGNQPQHF	TGTGCCAGTAGTATGGACAGGGGCTTGGGCAATCAGCCCCAGCATTTT	.	TRBD1	TRBJ1-5	TRBV19
CASSFGTGLVTDTQYF	TGTGCCAGCAGCTTTGGGACAGGGCTTGTCACAGATACGCAGTATTTT	.	.	TRBJ2-3	TRBV12-1
CASSLDREGDGYTF	TGTGCCAGCAGTCTCGACAGGGAAGGGGATGGCTACACCTTC	.	TRBD1	TRBJ1-2	TRBV28
CASSLGGGSENEQFF	TGTGCCAGCAGCCTCGGTGGCGGGAGTGAGAATGAGCAGTTCTTC	.	TRBD2	TRBJ2-1	TRBV5-4
CASSPNPGQGNQPQHF	TGTGCCAGCAGCCCAAATCCGGGACAGGGCAATCAGCCCCAGCATTTT	.	TRBD1	TRBJ1-5	TRBV7-6
CASNNVPDTIYF	TGTGCCAGTAACAATGTACCGGACACCATATATTTT	once	.	TRBJ1-3	TRBV19
CSASSGDNQPQHF	TGCAGTGCTAGTTCCGGGGACAATCAGCCCCAGCATTTT	.	.	TRBJ1-5	TRBV20-1
CASSVAEHDTQYF	TGTGCCAGCAGCGTAGCTGAGCACGATACGCAGTATTTT	.	.	TRBJ2-3	TRBV9
CASRPYRATEAFF	TGTGCCAGCAGACCCTACAGGGCTACTGAAGCTTTCTTT	.	.	TRBJ1-1	TRBV28
CASSAIPAGPSGRRVQYF	TGTGCCAGCAGTGCCATCCCGGCCGGTCCTAGCGGGAGACGGGTGCAGTACTTC	.	TRBD2	TRBJ2-7	TRBV11-2
CASIRDTYTEAFF	TGTGCCAGCATCCGGGACACATACACTGAAGCTTTCTTT	.	.	TRBJ1-1	TRBV12-3/TRBV12-4
CASSSNSPTLKETQYF	TGTGCCAGCTCATCTAATTCCCCGACCCTAAAAGAGACCCAGTACTTC	.	.	TRBJ2-5	TRBV18
CASSLGSGRKDTQYF	TGTGCCAGCAGCTTAGGTAGCGGGAGAAAAGATACGCAGTATTTT	.	TRBD2	TRBJ2-3	TRBV11-3
CASSSQGRGYTF	TGTGCCAGCAGTTCCCAGGGACGAGGCTACACCTTC	.	.	TRBJ1-2	TRBV27
CASSLTGVGSPLHF	TGTGCCAGCAGTCTGACAGGGGTCGGCTCACCCCTCCACTTT	.	TRBD1	TRBJ1-6	TRBV28
CASSWTGTGSYNEQFF	TGCGCCAGCAGCTGGACGGGGACAGGGTCCTACAATGAGCAGTTCTTC	.	TRBD1	TRBJ2-1	TRBV5-1
CASSLGYGGRNTGELFF	TGTGCCAGCAGCTTGGGCTACGGGGGGAGGAACACCGGGGAGCTGTTTTTT	.	TRBD2	TRBJ2-2	TRBV5-4
CASSLWGNEQFF	TGTGCCAGCAGTTTATGGGGCAATGAGCAGTTCTTC	once	.	TRBJ2-1	TRBV12-3/TRBV12-4
CASSFSVSYEQYF	TGTGCCAGCAGTTTCTCGGTGTCCTACGAGCAGTACTTC	.	.	TRBJ2-7	TRBV28
CAGAVVEDTQYF	TGTGCCGGGGCGGTAGTAGAAGATACGCAGTATTTT	.	.	TRBJ2-3	TRBV7-9
CASSLEVSSYEQYF	TGTGCCAGCAGCTTAGAGGTCTCCTCCTACGAGCAGTACTTC	.	.	TRBJ2-7	TRBV7-2
CASSVQMNTEAFF	TGTGCCAGCAGCGTTCAAATGAACACTGAAGCTTTCTTT	.	.	TRBJ1-1	TRBV7-3
CASTPELWPDTQYF	TGTGCCAGCACCCCCGAACTGTGGCCAGATACGCAGTATTTT	.	.	TRBJ2-3	TRBV11-2
CASSSVGETQYF	TGTGCCAGCAGTAGCGTTGGAGAGACCCAGTACTTC	.	.	TRBJ2-5	TRBV27
CASSLGQGAGELFF	TGTGCCAGCAGCCTAGGACAGGGGGCCGGGGAGCTGTTTTTT	.	TRBD1	TRBJ2-2	TRBV6-5
CASRRDTTDTQYF	TGTGCCAGCAGGAGGGACACGACAGATACGCAGTATTTT	.	.	TRBJ2-3	TRBV28
CASSRTDLMNTEAFF	TGTGCCAGCAGCCGGACAGATTTAATGAACACTGAAGCTTTCTTT	.	.	TRBJ1-1	TRBV6-5
CASSKSSVNEQFF	TGTGCCAGCAGCAAATCTAGCGTCAATGAGCAGTTCTTC	once	.	TRBJ2-1	TRBV11-2
CATSDLTQEGYTF	TGTGCCACCAGTGATTTGACCCAGGAGGGCTACACCTTC	.	.	TRBJ1-2	TRBV24-1
CASSLVQGSTTEAFF	TGTGCCAGCAGCTTGGTTCAGGGGAGTACGACTGAAGCTTTCTTT	.	.	TRBJ1-1	TRBV7-2
CASSPLAGRNEQYF	TGTGCCAGCAGCCCGCTAGCGGGGAGGAACGAGCAGTACTTC	.	TRBD2	TRBJ2-7	TRBV5-5
CASSGRVSGRSNEQFF	TGTGCCAGCAGCGGAAGGGTTTCGGGGCGGAGCAATGAGCAGTTCTTC	.	.	TRBJ2-1	TRBV5-4
CAWSLAGAHNEQFF	TGTGCCTGGAGTCTAGCGGGAGCCCACAATGAGCAGTTCTTC	.	TRBD2	TRBJ2-1	TRBV30
CASSLEAGRAYEQYF	TGTGCCAGCAGCTTAGAGGCCGGGAGGGCCTACGAGCAGTACTTC	.	TRBD2	TRBJ2-7	TRBV7-2
CASSSRPPQETQYF	TGTGCCAGCAGCTCACGGCCGCCCCAAGAGACCCAGTACTTC	.	.	TRBJ2-5	TRBV11-2
CASSLRVAGETDTQYF	TGCGCCAGCAGCCTGCGAGTAGCGGGAGAGACAGATACGCAGTATTTT	.	TRBD2	TRBJ2-3	TRBV5-1
CASSRQRATDTQYF	TGTGCCAGCAGCCGACAGCGGGCCACAGATACGCAGTATTTT	.	.	TRBJ2-3	TRBV7-3
CASSPGFGTGELFF	TGTGCCAGCTCACCAGGGTTTGGCACCGGGGAGCTGTTTTTT	.	.	TRBJ2-2	TRBV18
CASSLRDTAETQYF	TGTGCCAGCAGTTTGCGGGACACGGCGGAGACCCAGTACTTC	.	.	TRBJ2-5	TRBV6-6
CASSELKGSASGRVELFF	TGTGCCAGCAGTGAACTCAAAGGTTCGGCTAGCGGGAGAGTGGAGCTGTTTTTT	.	TRBD2	TRBJ2-2	TRBV6-1